This T cell receptor beta chain appears in the sequencing data of a study of T cells in Graves' hyperthyroidism and ophthalmopathy. This clonotype was counted a few times. Its antigen is not identified. The germline V gene has CDR1 MGHDK and CDR2 SYGVNS. The CDR3 has 14 residues. V lost 9 bases, J lost 2 bases, and 14 bases lay in between. Findings of the study overall: Most clonotypes expanded in the thyroid (above 0.001) were also present in blood.

Amplification yielded TCR beta CDR3 regions, with RNA transcripts as the source. HTBI primers were the set used in a first-round RT-PCR of the TCR CDR3. TCRdb re-called the multiplex PCR reads through MiXCR, storing one row per CDR3 protein. The data contain over 300,000 distinct CDR3 sequences, roughly 13% of them singletons. This receptor was taken from a woman between 40 and 50 years old with Graves' ophthalmopathy. The sample consisted of blood. V gene TRBV25-1 combines with J gene TRBJ1-5, with D perhaps TRBD1 (6 bases). The CDR3 DNA reads TGTGCCAGTAGGGGGGGAGGGCGCAATCAGCCCCAGCATTTT. Its translation is CASRGGGRNQPQHF.